Below, 16 T cell receptor beta chains from the same sample are listed, as sequenced in a study of beta chain features in type 1 diabetes (dated by TCRdb to the late 2010s). Broad study findings and their caveats: A moderate but significant shortening of TCRB CDR3 length was observed in type 1 diabetes patients in all four CD4+ subsets.

The library was made by the immunoSEQ multiplex PCR assay. The entire isolated RNA was reverse transcribed using the High Capacity cDNA Reverse Transcription Kit, and thus expressed TCRB transcripts were sequenced. The table was pulled from immuneACCESS by TCRdb, which kept in-frame rearrangements only. Such tables lose some clones; where checked, under half of the loss comes from unresolved V genes, and the rest has no known cause. A total of around 260,000 clones appear in this sample, about a fifth of them only once. Of the sample, approximately 0.029% is held by the ten largest clones. Their antigens are not known. The sample consisted of naive CD4+ T cells from blood. Reading the label with the study, this specimen's cell subset or site is: true naive CD4+ T cells. The receptors derive from a woman in her forties with type 1 diabetes.

This clone was picked up a small number of times. This chain uses TRBV4-3 with TRBJ1-2; TRBD1 matches at 10 bases. Germline CDR1 is LGHNA and CDR2 is YSLEER. The CDR3 spans 14 residues. V gave up 5 bases and J gave up 3 bases; unmatched junction bases: 3. This CDR3 is CASSFGQGDYGYTF. The CDR3 coding sequence is TGCGCCAGCAGCTTTGGACAGGGGGACTATGGCTACACCTTC.

This clone has a single count. The chain carries TRBV7-2 and TRBJ1-2; D is uncertain. CDR3 length: 11 residues. The V gene's germline CDR1 is SGHTA and CDR2 FQGNSA. Trimming took 8 bases from V and 6 from J, leaving 10 bases between them. CDR3 in amino acids: CASSAGDGYTF. CDR3 in DNA: TGTGCCAGCTCGGCGGGAGATGGCTACACCTTC. Filled out from reference TRBV7-2 and TRBJ1-2, the complete variable domain reads GAGVSQSPSNKVTEKGKDVELRCDPISGHTALYWYRQSLGQGLEFLIYFQGNSAPDKSGLPSDRFSAERTGGSVSTLTIQRTQQEDSAVYLCASSAGDGYTFGSGTRLTVV.

This clone was observed a handful of times. The V gene is TRBV2, the J gene TRBJ2-2; no definite D call. V was clipped by 6 bases and J by 6 bases, with 11 bases between them. This CDR3 region has 13 residues. Germline V gene sequence: CDR1 SNHLY, CDR2 FYNNEI. CDR3 amino acids: CASSVEYPGELFF. CDR3 coding DNA: TGTGCCAGCAGCGTAGAGTATCCCGGGGAGCTGTTTTTT. Based on the CDR3 plus reference TRBV2 and TRBJ2-2, the full variable domain is EPEVTQTPSHQVTQMGQEVILRCVPISNHLYFYWYRQILGQKVEFLVSFYNNEISEKSEIFDDQFSVERPDGSNFTLKIRSTKLEDSAMYFCASSVEYPGELFFGEGSRLTVL.

In this sample, this clone turned up a few times. The chain couples TRBV5-1 to TRBJ2-2, with a weak D call TRBD2 (5 bases). The V end lost 3 bases, the J end lost 1 base, and 13 bases lay between the germline ends. Germline CDR1 reads SGHRS; CDR2 reads YFSETQ. There are 16 residues in the CDR3. In DNA, the CDR3 is TGCGCCAGCAGCTCAAGAGCGACTATGAACACCGGGGAGCTGTTTTTT. Residues: CASSSRATMNTGELFF. The variable domain in full, completed from reference TRBV5-1 and TRBJ2-2, reads KAGVTQTPRYLIKTRGQQVTLSCSPISGHRSVSWYQQTPGQGLQFLFEYFSETQRNKGNFPGRFSGRQFSNSRSEMNVSTLELGDSALYLCASSSRATMNTGELFFGEGSRLTVL.

The gene calls are TRBV30 and TRBJ2-1; 11 bases are shared with TRBD2. This CDR3 region has 17 residues. With 4 bases clipped from V and 0 bases from J, the junction kept 8 bases outside the gene matches. Germline assignment: CDR1 GTSNPN and CDR2 SVGIG (reference sequence). Here the CDR3 reads CAWTGTSGSSSYNEQFF. The CDR3 DNA follows: TGTGCCTGGACCGGGACTAGCGGTTCAAGCTCCTACAATGAGCAGTTCTTC.

This clone showed up just a few times. The J gene is TRBJ1-2, the V gene TRBV28; D is unclear. The V gene's germline CDR1 is MDHEN and CDR2 SYDVKM. This CDR3 comprises 12 residues. V lost 8 bases to trimming and J lost 3 bases, with 10 bases between them. The CDR3 spells CASQERDYGYTF. In nucleotides, the CDR3 is TGTGCCAGCCAGGAGCGGGACTATGGCTACACCTTC.

In its sample, this clone was seen a few times. The rearrangement joins TRBV9 to TRBJ2-1; D not resolved. From germline, CDR1 is SGDLS and CDR2 YYNGEE. V was clipped by 1 base and J by 6 bases, with 11 bases between them. The length of the CDR3 is 14 residues. CDR3 in amino acids: CASSVTSSVNEQFF. CDR3 DNA: TGTGCCAGCAGCGTAACCTCCTCAGTCAATGAGCAGTTCTTC.

This clone came up a few times. The chain is built from TRBV28 and TRBJ2-2, with 12 positions matching TRBD2. The CDR3 is made up of 19 amino acids. J lost 1 base, V lost 1 base, and 7 bases had no gene match. Germline assignment: CDR1 MDHEN and CDR2 SYDVKM. This CDR3 is CASSLSGWGLAGNTGELFF. CDR3 DNA: TGTGCCAGCAGTTTATCGGGATGGGGACTAGCGGGGAACACCGGGGAGCTGTTTTTT.

This clone was seen just once. V and J are TRBV7-8 and TRBJ1-1; D remains ambiguous. The germline gives CDR1 SGHVS, CDR2 FQNEAQ. V was trimmed by 5 bases and J by 3 bases, leaving 10 bases between them. The CDR3 consists of 13 residues. CDR3 sequence: CASSPPTYTEAFF. CDR3 DNA sequence: TGTGCCAGCAGCCCCCCGACTTACACTGAAGCTTTCTTT.

The V gene is TRBV30, the J gene TRBJ2-5; 13 bases match TRBD2. V shed 2 bases and J 7 bases; nucleotides not matched to a gene: 7. Germline V gives CDR1 GTSNPN, CDR2 SVGIG (reference sequence). This CDR3 has 15 residues. The CDR3 is CAWSTSGLAGRTQYF. CDR3 nucleotide sequence: TGTGCCTGGAGTACATCGGGACTAGCGGGGAGGACCCAGTACTTC.

The chain has TRBV5-1 and TRBJ2-7; 7 bases are shared with TRBD1. Germline CDR1 is SGHRS and CDR2 is YFSETQ. V lost 4 bases, J lost 2 bases, and 3 bases stayed unmatched. This CDR3 has 13 amino acids. Written as DNA, the CDR3 is TGCGCCAGCAGCCGCGGACAGGCCTACGAGCAGTACTTC. This codes for CASSRGQAYEQYF.

There are a few counts of this clone. In nucleotides, the CDR3 is TGCAGTGCTAGTCTAGCAGAGACCCAGTACTTC. It specifies CSASLAETQYF. The V gene is TRBV20-1, the J gene TRBJ2-5; the D gene is possibly TRBD2 (5 bases). Looked up from germline, CDR1 is DFQATT and CDR2 is SNEGSKA (reference sequence). The CDR3 is made up of 11 amino acids. Deletions cut 3 bases from V and 4 bases from J, with 6 bases between.

The gene calls are TRBV5-4 and TRBJ1-2; D not resolved. The CDR3 sequence is 15 residues long. Trimming left V 1 base short and J 4 bases short, with 14 bases between. The germline gives CDR1 SGHNT, CDR2 YYREEE (reference sequence). The CDR3 is CASSLSTPGSYGYTF. For the CDR3, the DNA is TGTGCCAGCAGCTTGAGTACTCCGGGTAGCTATGGCTACACCTTC.

J is TRBJ2-7 and V is TRBV2; D unclear. This CDR3 comprises 12 residues. CDR1 and CDR2 (germline): SNHLY, FYNNEI. Deletions cut 6 bases from V and 2 bases from J, with 8 bases between. The CDR3 nucleotides are TGTGCCAGCAGCTACGAGACCTACGAGCAGTACTTC. Its protein is CASSYETYEQYF.

The chain combines TRBV29-1 with TRBJ1-2, with D tentatively TRBD1 (6 bases). V lost 3 bases to trimming and J lost 4 bases, with 12 bases between them. This CDR3 comprises 13 residues. Per the germline V gene, CDR1 is SQVTM and CDR2 is ANQGSEA. CDR3 region: CSVDATGTYGYTF. CDR3 in DNA: TGCAGCGTTGACGCGACAGGCACCTATGGCTACACCTTC.

This sequence joins TRBV28 and TRBJ1-4; D is uncertain. V was clipped by 6 bases and J by 3 bases, with 8 bases between them. CDR3 length equals 13 residues. Germline-derived CDR1 and CDR2 are MDHEN and SYDVKM. The CDR3 DNA follows: TGTGCCAGCAGGCGGGCGCCTAATGAAAAACTGTTTTTT. Its protein product is CASRRAPNEKLFF.